The sequence of this T cell receptor beta chain was determined in a study of T cell responses to AZD1222 COVID-19 vaccine. Study results and limitations: Repertoire collection took place solely once the T cell response had peaked.

Trimming stripped 2 bases from V and 2 bases from J, with 6 bases between. CDR1 and CDR2 (germline): MNHEY, SVGAGI. This CDR3 has 13 residues. Turning to this clone: Its target is not known.

The table came from immunoSEQ multiplex PCR; TCRdb's copy has only in-frame clones and leaves some out. The table includes about 120,000 clones, roughly 92% detected once. The TCR originated in an adult in good health. The sequenced sample was peripheral blood, obtained on day 0 of AZD1222 vaccination. The chain links TRBV6-5 to TRBJ1-2; D unresolved. The CDR3 bases are TGTGCCAGCAGTTACGGGCAGAACTATGGCTACACCTTC. Its translation: CASSYGQNYGYTF.